This record covers a single T cell receptor beta chain. Its antigen remains unknown. This specimen comes from a study of T cell responses to AZD1222 COVID-19 vaccine. Broader study findings: Spike-specific TCR depth and breadth grew after two AZD1222 doses. A mostly white British donor set with more females was recruited, and clonal diversity was possibly underestimated. Reportedly, nearly half of unique spike TCRs recognized epitopes outside B.1.351/B.1.1.7 mutations. At baseline, seropositivity was found in only six or seven AZD1222 recipients.

Germline CDR1 is MRHNA and CDR2 is SNTAGT. V gave up 4 bases and J gave up 1 base, with 10 bases separating them. The CDR3 loop spans 15 amino acids. TCRdb's table, derived via immunoSEQ multiplex PCR, lists solely in-frame clones and lacks some. Among 100,000 to 150,000 clones, about 90% were seen once, and the ten largest hold 8.5% to 10%. The chain couples TRBV6-4 to TRBJ2-2, with D possibly being TRBD2 (6 bases). Here the sequenced sample was peripheral blood, taken on day 0 of AZD1222 vaccination. The receptor was isolated from an adult in good health. The CDR3 region is CASSVTGLNTGELFF. The CDR3 region has the DNA TGTGCCAGCAGTGTGACGGGACTGAACACCGGGGAGCTGTTTTTT.